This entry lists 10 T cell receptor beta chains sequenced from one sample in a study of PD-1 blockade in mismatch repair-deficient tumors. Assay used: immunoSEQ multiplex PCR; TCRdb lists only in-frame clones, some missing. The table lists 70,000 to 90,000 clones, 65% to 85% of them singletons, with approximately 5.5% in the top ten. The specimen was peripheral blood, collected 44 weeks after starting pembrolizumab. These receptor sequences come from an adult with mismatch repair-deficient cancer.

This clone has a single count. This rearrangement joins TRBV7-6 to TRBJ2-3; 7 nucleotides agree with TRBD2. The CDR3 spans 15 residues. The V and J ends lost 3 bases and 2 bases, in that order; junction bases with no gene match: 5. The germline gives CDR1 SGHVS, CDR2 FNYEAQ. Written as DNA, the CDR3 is TGTGCCAGCAGCTTGGGAGGGTCCCCCACAGATACGCAGTATTTT. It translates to CASSLGGSPTDTQYF.

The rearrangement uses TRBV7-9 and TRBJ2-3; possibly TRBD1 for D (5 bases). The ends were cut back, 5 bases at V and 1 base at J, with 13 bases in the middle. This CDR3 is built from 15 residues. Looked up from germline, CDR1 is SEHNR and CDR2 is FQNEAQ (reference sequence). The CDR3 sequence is CASSPWGERTDTQYF. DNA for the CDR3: TGTGCCAGCAGCCCTTGGGGCGAACGCACAGATACGCAGTATTTT.

The CDR3 loop reads CASSLGGLAGGDEQFF. For the CDR3, the DNA is TGTGCCAGCAGTCTTGGGGGACTAGCGGGAGGTGATGAGCAGTTCTTC. This sequence joins TRBV6-4 and TRBJ2-1, with 15 nucleotides matching TRBD2. Trimming removed 5 bases from V and 8 bases from J; junction bases left unmatched: 7. The CDR3 contains 16 residues. The germline V gene encodes CDR1 MRHNA and CDR2 SNTAGT.

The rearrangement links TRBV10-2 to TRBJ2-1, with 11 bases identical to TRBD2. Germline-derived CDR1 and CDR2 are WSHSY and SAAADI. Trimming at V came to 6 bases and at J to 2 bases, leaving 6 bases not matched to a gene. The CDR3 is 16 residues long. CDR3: CASRASGRSTYNEQFF. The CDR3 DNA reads TGCGCCAGCAGGGCTAGCGGGAGGTCAACCTACAATGAGCAGTTCTTC.

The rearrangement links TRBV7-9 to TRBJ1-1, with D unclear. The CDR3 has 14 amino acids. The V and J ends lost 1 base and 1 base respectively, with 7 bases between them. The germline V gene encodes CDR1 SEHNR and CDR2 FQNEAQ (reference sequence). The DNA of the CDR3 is TGTGCCAGCAGCTTAGGGCGGACGAACACTGAAGCTTTCTTT. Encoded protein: CASSLGRTNTEAFF.

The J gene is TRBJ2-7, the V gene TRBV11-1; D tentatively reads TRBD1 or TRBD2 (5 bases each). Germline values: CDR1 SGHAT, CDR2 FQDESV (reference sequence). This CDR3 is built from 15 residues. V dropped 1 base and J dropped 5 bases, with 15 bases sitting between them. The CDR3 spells CASSLGTGTTNEQYF. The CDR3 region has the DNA TGTGCCAGCAGCTTAGGAACCGGGACGACTAACGAGCAGTACTTC.

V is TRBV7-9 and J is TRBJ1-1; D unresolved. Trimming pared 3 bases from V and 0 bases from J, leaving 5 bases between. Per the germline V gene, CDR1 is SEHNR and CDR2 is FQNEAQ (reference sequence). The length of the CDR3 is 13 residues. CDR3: CASSFPMNTEAFF. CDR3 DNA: TGTGCCAGCAGCTTTCCGATGAACACTGAAGCTTTCTTT.

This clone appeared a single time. The CDR3 DNA reads TGTGCCAGCAGCTTAGTCGCTACTAGCACAGATACGCAGTATTTT. Translating it yields CASSLVATSTDTQYF. The chain employs TRBV7-2 and TRBJ2-3, with D unresolved. With 1 base removed from V and 0 bases from J, the gap between germline ends came to 8 bases. The CDR3 runs 15 residues. The V gene's germline CDR1 is SGHTA and CDR2 FQGNSA.

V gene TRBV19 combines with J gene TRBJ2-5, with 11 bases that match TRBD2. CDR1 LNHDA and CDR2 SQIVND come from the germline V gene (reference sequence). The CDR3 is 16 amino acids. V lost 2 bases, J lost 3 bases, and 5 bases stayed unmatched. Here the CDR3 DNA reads TGTGCCAGTAGTATATTAGCGGGAGGGTCAAAAGAGACCCAGTACTTC. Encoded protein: CASSILAGGSKETQYF.

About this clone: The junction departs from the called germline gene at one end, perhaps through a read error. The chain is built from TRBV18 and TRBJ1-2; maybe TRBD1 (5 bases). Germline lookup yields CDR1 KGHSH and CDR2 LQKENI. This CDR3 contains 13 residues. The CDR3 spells CASSPHRPGDGLF. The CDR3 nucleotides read TGTGCCAGCTCACCCCACAGGCCGGGGGACGGGCTCTTC.